What follows are 13 T cell receptor beta chains derived from one specimen sequenced in a study of blood T cell repertoires in COVID-19. Clones were sequenced by immunoSEQ multiplex PCR, and TCRdb holds only the in-frame ones, with some missing. The sample holds around 300,000 clones, approximately 85% seen once. The sample was peripheral blood. The receptors here all came from a woman in her 70s with acute or convalescent COVID-19.

The V gene is TRBV7-2, the J gene TRBJ1-2, with 11 bases lining up with TRBD1. The CDR3 is 15 residues long. Germline lookup yields CDR1 SGHTA and CDR2 FQGNSA. J gave up 4 bases and V 1 base, and 2 bases lay outside the gene matches. CDR3 sequence: CASSLDGTGGYGYTF. The CDR3 DNA reads as TGTGCCAGCAGCTTAGACGGGACAGGGGGCTATGGCTACACCTTC.

This chain uses TRBV5-1 with TRBJ2-3, with 12 bases matching TRBD1. The V segment lost 2 bases and the J segment 4 bases; nucleotides outside the gene matches: 8. The CDR3 is 17 amino acids. Germline lookup yields CDR1 SGHRS and CDR2 YFSETQ. DNA of the CDR3: TGCGCCAGCAGCTTCTCCGGGACAGGGGGCGTCGCAGATACGCAGTATTTT. Protein sequence: CASSFSGTGGVADTQYF.

This clone has a handful of counts. The chain has TRBV9 and TRBJ1-2; weak D call: TRBD1 (5 bases). The V gene lost 1 base and the J gene lost 7 bases, with 11 bases spanning the gap. This CDR3 has 13 amino acids. The germline V gene has CDR1 SGDLS and CDR2 YYNGEE. The CDR3 DNA reads as TGTGCCAGCAGCGTACCGGGGGGAGGTGGCTACACCTTC. As protein: CASSVPGGGGYTF.

The rearrangement uses TRBV15 and TRBJ1-2; tentatively, D is TRBD1 (6 bases). Trimming stripped 5 bases from V and 10 bases from J, with 17 bases between. The germline gives CDR1 LNHNV, CDR2 YYDKDF (reference sequence). The length of the CDR3 is 13 residues. The DNA for the CDR3 is TGTGCCACCAGCCCGGGGGGCAGTCTTGTCTACACCTTC. This translates into CATSPGGSLVYTF.

Only a few counts were recorded for this clone. Other nucleotide sequences from this sample produce the same CDR3. The V call is TRBV5-1, the J call TRBJ1-1; TRBD1 might be the D (6 bases). The CDR3 has 14 amino acids. The germline V and J ends were trimmed by 4 bases and 0 bases, with 10 bases remaining between them. Germline V gene lookup returns CDR1 SGHRS and CDR2 YFSETQ. In DNA, the CDR3 is TGCGCCAGCAGCCTGGGACATCTGAACACTGAAGCTTTCTTT. This encodes CASSLGHLNTEAFF.

The genes are TRBV3-1 (or the pseudogene TRBV3-2) and TRBJ2-2; perhaps TRBD1 as D (6 bases). This CDR3 contains 14 residues. V lost 3 bases and J lost 4, with 9 bases in between. CDR1 and CDR2 from the germline V gene are LGHDT and YNNKEL (reference sequence). The CDR3 region has the DNA TGTGCCAGCAGCCAGGGACACTTCACCGGGGAGCTGTTTTTT. Translation gives CASSQGHFTGELFF.

This clone was picked up a small number of times. The V gene is TRBV7-3, the J gene TRBJ2-2, with TRBD1 identical over 9 bases. V shed 4 bases, J shed 5 bases, and the junction held 2 bases outside the gene matches. CDR1 and CDR2 (germline): SGHTA, FQGTGA. This CDR3 is built from 14 residues. The DNA of the CDR3 is TGTGCCAGCAGCTCTGGGACAGGGACCGGGGAGCTGTTTTTT. Its protein is CASSSGTGTGELFF.

Ten or more counts support this clone. The rearrangement joins TRBV11-2 to TRBJ1-1, with D uncertain. The germline gives CDR1 SGHAT, CDR2 FQNNGV. V was pared by 6 bases and J by 10 bases, with 15 bases between. The CDR3 length is 12 residues. Here the CDR3 DNA reads TGTGCCAGCAGTTCCAGCAGGTTACTAGCTTTCTTT. Encoded protein: CASSSSRLLAFF. Using reference TRBV11-2 and TRBJ1-1 for the parts outside the CDR3, the full variable domain is EAGVAQSPRYKIIEKRQSVAFWCNPISGHATLYWYQQILGQGPKLLIQFQNNGVVDDSQLPKDRFSAERLKGVDSTLKIQPAKLEDSAVYLCASSSSRLLAFFGQGTRLTVV.

The rearrangement joins TRBV7-8 to TRBJ1-5, with 7 bases matching TRBD1. V shed 5 bases and J 7 bases; nucleotides not matched to a gene: 8. The CDR3 is made up of 14 amino acids. Germline V gene lookup returns CDR1 SGHVS and CDR2 FQNEAQ. The CDR3 here is CASSIQGEEQPQHF. CDR3 coding DNA: TGTGCCAGCAGCATTCAGGGGGAGGAACAGCCCCAGCATTTT.

Only one count was recorded for this clone. Here the CDR3 reads CASSSPGQGQNIQYF. The DNA for the CDR3 is TGTGCCAGCAGCTCCCCGGGACAGGGTCAAAACATTCAGTACTTC. The chain has TRBV5-4 and TRBJ2-4, with 9 nucleotides matching TRBD1. Germline V gene lookup returns CDR1 SGHNT and CDR2 YYREEE (reference sequence). This CDR3 has 15 residues. V lost 3 bases and J lost 5; bases outside the gene matches: 6.

This chain joins TRBV18 and TRBJ1-2; D is perhaps TRBD1 (6 bases). The CDR3 covers 14 residues. V gave up 3 bases and J gave up 8 bases, with 16 bases separating them. Germline V gives CDR1 KGHSH, CDR2 LQKENI. The CDR3 DNA is TGTGCCAGCTCACCCCTCAACAGGGACCAAGGCTACACCTTC. Translation gives CASSPLNRDQGYTF.

This clone was recorded only once. This chain connects TRBV24-1 to TRBJ2-1; D is possibly TRBD2 (5 bases). Trimming took 0 bases from V and 4 from J, leaving 21 bases between them. The CDR3 contains 19 residues. The germline V gene has CDR1 KGHDR and CDR2 SFDVKD. The CDR3 bases are TGTGCCACCAGTGATTTGCAGCCCCTACTGGAGGAGCGGTACAATGAGCAGTTCTTC. As protein: CATSDLQPLLEERYNEQFF.

The rearrangement uses TRBV3-1 (or the pseudogene TRBV3-2) and TRBJ1-2; 11 bases line up with TRBD1. The length of the CDR3 is 15 residues. The germline V gene encodes CDR1 LGHDT and CDR2 YNNKEL (reference sequence). Trimming at V came to 4 bases and at J to 4 bases, leaving 5 bases not matched to a gene. The CDR3: CASSPRDRGIYGYTF. CDR3 DNA: TGTGCCAGCAGCCCCCGGGACAGGGGGATCTATGGCTACACCTTC.